The 27 T cell receptor beta chains presented below share a single source sample, sequenced in a study of T cell clonotyping in hematopoietic cell transplantation. The time point denotes: recipient sample about 28 days before transplant, after cytoreduction. The table came from immunoSEQ multiplex PCR; TCRdb's copy has only in-frame clones and leaves some out. The profile covers about 11,000 clones, with more than 85% appearing a single time and around an eighth taken by the ten largest. The specimen comprised peripheral blood mononuclear cells, sampled before stem cell transplant. These receptors all stem from a woman aged 40 to 55 with acute myeloid leukemia. Some clones in this sample may be carry-over from other donors' samples.

V and J are TRBV5-1 and TRBJ1-1; no reliable D call. The CDR3 totals 14 residues. Germline CDR1 SGHRS, CDR2 YFSETQ. V was cut by 2 bases and J by 9 bases, with 17 bases left in between. The CDR3 sequence: CASSLTVPSLKAFF. CDR3 sequence (DNA): TGCGCCAGCAGCTTAACAGTACCCTCACTGAAAGCTTTCTTT.

V and J are TRBV9 and TRBJ2-1; D is uncertain. This CDR3 comprises 17 residues. Trimming took 0 bases from V and 9 from J, leaving 22 bases between them. Germline V lookup: CDR1 SGDLS, CDR2 YYNGEE. The CDR3 region has the DNA TGTGCCAGCAGCGTAGTTTCCCAGACGGCGCTGGGCGTTGAGCAGTTCTTC. This codes for CASSVVSQTALGVEQFF.

V usage is TRBV19 and J usage is TRBJ1-5; a possible D gene is TRBD1 (5 bases). The V end was cut by 8 bases, the J end by 6 bases, with 14 bases between. The CDR3 sequence is 13 residues long. The germline V gene encodes CDR1 LNHDA and CDR2 SQIVND (reference sequence). The CDR3 region has the DNA TGTGCCAGTGGCGGGGGAGGAAGTCAGCCCCAGCATTTT. Its translation: CASGGGGSQPQHF.

The gene calls are TRBV30 and TRBJ1-1, with TRBD1 as a possible D gene (6 bases). Germline values: CDR1 GTSNPN, CDR2 SVGIG (reference sequence). The germline V and J ends were trimmed by 1 base and 5 bases, with 14 bases remaining between them. The CDR3 sequence is 14 residues long. The CDR3 coding sequence is TGTGCCTGGAGTGGGAGGGGGATCCTGACTGAAGCTTTCTTT. This codes for CAWSGRGILTEAFF.

V gene TRBV11-2 combines with J gene TRBJ2-5; TRBD2 matches at 10 bases. This CDR3 has 16 residues. V was pared by 5 bases and J by 3 bases, with 9 bases of the junction left unmatched. Germline V lookup: CDR1 SGHAT, CDR2 FQNNGV. The CDR3: CASSGGASGSEETQYF. In nucleotides, the CDR3 is TGTGCCAGCAGCGGGGGGGCTAGCGGGAGTGAAGAGACCCAGTACTTC.

The chain is built from TRBV5-1 and TRBJ2-7; 7 nucleotides line up with TRBD2. Trimming at V came to 0 bases and at J to 5 bases, leaving 11 bases not matched to a gene. Per the germline V gene, CDR1 is SGHRS and CDR2 is YFSETQ. CDR3 size: 16 residues. The CDR3 loop is CASSLGGGASTHEQYF. The CDR3 DNA is TGCGCCAGCAGCTTGGGGGGGGGAGCCTCGACCCACGAGCAGTACTTC.

The V gene is TRBV5-1, the J gene TRBJ1-2; D is possibly TRBD1 (6 bases). V gave up 4 bases and J gave up 0 bases, with 13 bases separating them. Germline lookup yields CDR1 SGHRS and CDR2 YFSETQ. The length of the CDR3 is 15 residues. CDR3 bases: TGCGCCAGCAGCCAACCGACAGGCACTAACTATGGCTACACCTTC. Its protein is CASSQPTGTNYGYTF.

The V and J genes are TRBV5-4 and TRBJ2-5, with D tentatively TRBD1 or TRBD2 (5 bases each). Germline V gene lookup returns CDR1 SGHNT and CDR2 YYREEE (reference sequence). There are 15 residues in the CDR3. Trimming pared 4 bases from V and 1 base from J, leaving 14 bases between. The CDR3 protein is CASSLSRGAQETQYF. The CDR3 nucleotides read TGTGCCAGCAGCCTGAGTAGGGGAGCCCAAGAGACCCAGTACTTC.

The V gene is TRBV9, the J gene TRBJ2-5; D gene uncertain. The CDR3 consists of 12 residues. Germline CDR1 and CDR2: SGDLS and YYNGEE. The V end was cut by 4 bases, the J end by 7 bases, with 11 bases between. Written as DNA, the CDR3 is TGTGCCAGCAGCCCCGGTTTGGGGACCCAGTACTTC. This gives the protein CASSPGLGTQYF.

This clone turned up a few times. This chain joins TRBV7-9 and TRBJ2-1, with 7 bases identical to TRBD1. The V gene's germline CDR1 is SEHNR and CDR2 FQNEAQ (reference sequence). The CDR3 sequence is 16 residues long. The ends lost 4 bases at V and 7 bases at J; junction bases unmatched: 13. The CDR3 nucleotides are TGTGCCAGCAGCTCACCTCGAAGACAGGGTGGGAATGAGCAGTTCTTC. This gives the protein CASSSPRRQGGNEQFF.

The chain couples TRBV5-4 to TRBJ2-7; weak D call: TRBD1 (6 bases). V was shortened by 4 bases and J by 6 bases, with 11 bases between the two germline ends. From germline, CDR1 is SGHNT and CDR2 YYREEE (reference sequence). The CDR3 runs 12 residues. This chain's CDR3 is CASSLTGIEQYF. CDR3 DNA sequence: TGTGCCAGCAGCCTTACAGGGATCGAGCAGTACTTC.

The chain joins TRBV29-1 to TRBJ2-2; TRBD1 agrees at 8 bases. J was trimmed by 6 bases and V by 4 bases; bases with no gene match: 7. The CDR3 totals 14 residues. The germline V gene has CDR1 SQVTM and CDR2 ANQGSEA. CDR3 DNA sequence: TGCAGCGTTGGAGGACAGGGTAGCGCCGGGGAGCTGTTTTTT. It is translated as CSVGGQGSAGELFF.

The chain employs TRBV10-3 and TRBJ2-1; either TRBD1 or TRBD2 may supply D (5 bases each). This CDR3 contains 15 residues. The V end lost 6 bases, the J end lost 4 bases, and 16 bases lay between the germline ends. Germline lookup yields CDR1 ENHRY and CDR2 SYGVKD. For the CDR3, the DNA is TGTGCCATCAGAGGGACCACCGAGAATTACAATGAGCAGTTCTTC. Its protein is CAIRGTTENYNEQFF.

The chain combines TRBV11-2 with TRBJ1-1; no clear D gene. This CDR3 is 13 amino acids long. V was shortened by 3 bases and J by 2 bases, with 7 bases between the two germline ends. The germline V gene encodes CDR1 SGHAT and CDR2 FQNNGV. The CDR3 DNA reads as TGTGCCAGCAGCTTGAAGGGCAACACTGAAGCTTTCTTT. Its translation is CASSLKGNTEAFF.

The rearrangement joins TRBV29-1 to TRBJ2-5; D unresolved. The CDR3 covers 12 residues. Trimming stripped 3 bases from V and 1 base from J, with 6 bases between. Germline V CDR1 and CDR2: SQVTM, ANQGSEA. CDR3 nucleotide sequence: TGCAGCGTTGATGGCCTCCAAGAGACCCAGTACTTC. Translating it yields CSVDGLQETQYF.

The chain is built from TRBV7-6 and TRBJ2-7; D is unclear. This CDR3 has 14 residues. The ends were cut back, 5 bases at V and 6 bases at J, with 17 bases in the middle. Germline lookup yields CDR1 SGHVS and CDR2 FNYEAQ. CDR3 coding DNA: TGTGCCAGCAGCCCCACCCGTGTGGGTCGCGAGCAGTACTTC. Translation: CASSPTRVGREQYF.

The rearrangement joins TRBV25-1 to TRBJ1-2; D call uncertain. CDR3 length: 12 residues. Trimming took 1 base from V and 3 from J, leaving 3 bases between them. CDR1 MGHDK and CDR2 SYGVNS come from the germline V gene. The CDR3 here is CASSESHYGYTF. CDR3 DNA sequence: TGTGCCAGCAGTGAATCCCACTATGGCTACACCTTC.

The rearrangement uses TRBV27 and TRBJ2-7, with 10 positions matching TRBD2. Germline V gene data show CDR1 as MNHEY and CDR2 as SMNVEV (reference sequence). The CDR3 runs 14 residues. V lost 6 bases, J lost 3 bases, and 5 bases stayed unmatched. The CDR3 spells CASSSLAGHYEQYF. The DNA of the CDR3 is TGTGCCAGCAGCTCACTAGCGGGACACTACGAGCAGTACTTC.

V is TRBV5-6 and J is TRBJ2-2; D may be TRBD2 (5 bases). The CDR3 covers 16 residues. Per the germline V gene, CDR1 is SGHDT and CDR2 is YYEEEE. V lost 0 bases and J 4 bases, leaving 13 bases between the germline ends. The CDR3 sequence is CASSLVLPAGTGELFF. CDR3 nucleotides: TGTGCCAGCAGCTTGGTGCTCCCGGCGGGCACCGGGGAGCTGTTTTTT. Complete variable domain (other parts from reference TRBV5-6 and TRBJ2-2): DAGVTQSPTHLIKTRGQQVTLRCSPKSGHDTVSWYQQALGQGPQFIFQYYEEEERQRGNFPDRFSGHQFPNYSSELNVNALLLGDSALYLCASSLVLPAGTGELFFGEGSRLTVL.

This chain uses TRBV19 with TRBJ2-1; tentatively, D is TRBD1 (6 bases). The CDR3 runs 15 residues. V lost 3 bases and J lost 2, with 11 bases in between. The V gene's germline CDR1 is LNHDA and CDR2 SQIVND (reference sequence). CDR3 sequence reads: CASSIRGQTYNEQFF. The CDR3 nucleotides read TGTGCCAGTAGTATCCGAGGACAGACCTACAATGAGCAGTTCTTC.

J is TRBJ1-5 and V is TRBV16; D remains ambiguous. The CDR3 has 16 residues. The germline V gene has CDR1 KGHSY and CDR2 FQNENV. Trimming left V 1 base short and J 2 bases short, with 12 bases between. CDR3 DNA: TGTGCCAGCAGCCAATTAGGTGGGAGAGGCAATCAGCCCCAGCATTTT. This codes for CASSQLGGRGNQPQHF.

The CDR3 is CASSLRGSNQPQHF. The CDR3 region has the DNA TGTGCCAGCAGTTTAAGAGGGTCCAATCAGCCCCAGCATTTT. The chain couples TRBV28 to TRBJ1-5; D remains unclear. V dropped 2 bases and J dropped 3 bases, with 8 bases sitting between them. This CDR3 spans 14 amino acids. Germline CDR1 MDHEN, CDR2 SYDVKM.

The V and J genes are TRBV20-1 and TRBJ2-3, with D perhaps TRBD2 (5 bases). This CDR3 is 11 amino acids long. Germline-derived CDR1 and CDR2 are DFQATT and SNEGSKA (reference sequence). Trimming removed 4 bases from V and 6 bases from J, with 8 bases in between. This CDR3 is CSATLDDTQYF. CDR3 DNA sequence: TGCAGTGCTACACTAGATGATACGCAGTATTTT.

CDR3 amino acids: CASSTLAGATDTQYF. The CDR3 region has the DNA TGTGCCAGCAGTACCCTAGCGGGAGCGACAGATACGCAGTATTTT. The chain carries TRBV25-1 and TRBJ2-3; TRBD2 aligns across 10 bases. Per the germline V gene, CDR1 is MGHDK and CDR2 is SYGVNS. The CDR3 length is 15 residues. Trimming cost V 5 bases and J 3 bases; bases outside gene matches: 5.

The V call is TRBV10-3, the J call TRBJ2-2; D is unclear. In germline, CDR1 is ENHRY, CDR2 SYGVKD. The ends were cut back, 6 bases at V and 1 base at J, with 3 bases in the middle. The CDR3 contains 12 residues. Here the CDR3 DNA reads TGTGCCATCAGAATGAACACCGGGGAGCTGTTTTTT. This codes for CAIRMNTGELFF.

This chain uses TRBV5-4 with TRBJ2-2, with D perhaps TRBD2 (8 bases). Germline CDR1 SGHNT, CDR2 YYREEE (reference sequence). There are 15 residues in the CDR3. The V gene lost 4 bases and the J gene lost 8 bases, with 18 bases spanning the gap. CDR3 sequence reads: CASSGGTRGHGELFF. CDR3 coding DNA: TGTGCCAGCAGCGGGGGGACTAGGGGGCATGGGGAGCTGTTTTTT.

V gene TRBV5-6 combines with J gene TRBJ1-5; D unresolved. Between the trimmed V and J ends, which lost 0 bases and 2 bases, there was a span of 9 bases. Germline CDR1 reads SGHDT; CDR2 reads YYEEEE. The CDR3 totals 15 residues. CDR3 sequence reads: CASSLGLRGNQPQHF. The CDR3 DNA follows: TGTGCCAGCAGCTTGGGTTTGAGGGGCAATCAGCCCCAGCATTTT.